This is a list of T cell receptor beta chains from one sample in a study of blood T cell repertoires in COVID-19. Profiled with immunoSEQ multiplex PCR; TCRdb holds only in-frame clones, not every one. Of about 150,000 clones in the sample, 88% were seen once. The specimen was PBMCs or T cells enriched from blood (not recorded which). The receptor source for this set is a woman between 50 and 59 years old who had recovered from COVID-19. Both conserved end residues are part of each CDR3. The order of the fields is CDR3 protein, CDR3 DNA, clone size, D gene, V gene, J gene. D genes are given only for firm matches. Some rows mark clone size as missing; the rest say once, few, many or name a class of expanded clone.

CDR3aa: CASSLRRDTNYGYTF
CDR3nt: TGTGCCAGCAGCTTACGTAGAGACACGAACTATGGCTACACCTTC
abundance: .
d_gene: .
v_gene: TRBV7-2
j_gene: TRBJ1-2

CDR3aa: CASSLVQGLSTDTQYF
CDR3nt: TGTGCCAGCAGCTTAGTCCAAGGACTAAGCACAGATACGCAGTATTTT
abundance: .
d_gene: .
v_gene: TRBV7-2
j_gene: TRBJ2-3

CDR3aa: CASSFSTGQVYEQYF
CDR3nt: TGCGCCAGCAGCTTCTCAACAGGGCAGGTGTACGAGCAGTACTTC
abundance: .
d_gene: .
v_gene: TRBV5-1
j_gene: TRBJ2-7

CDR3aa: CASSEEGGAAIQQYF
CDR3nt: TGTGCCAGCAGTGAAGAGGGGGGGGCGGCTATCCAGCAGTACTTC
abundance: .
d_gene: .
v_gene: TRBV2
j_gene: TRBJ2-7

CDR3aa: CASSFEGSTEAFF
CDR3nt: TGTGCCAGCAGCTTCGAGGGCTCCACTGAAGCTTTCTTT
abundance: .
d_gene: .
v_gene: TRBV7-9
j_gene: TRBJ1-1

CDR3aa: CASSRGGAEDTQYF
CDR3nt: TGCGCCAGCAGCCGCGGGGGGGCCGAAGATACGCAGTATTTT
abundance: .
d_gene: TRBD2
v_gene: TRBV5-1
j_gene: TRBJ2-3

CDR3aa: CASGGTTLSYNEQFF
CDR3nt: TGTGCCTCGGGGGGGACTACACTCTCCTACAATGAGCAGTTCTTC
abundance: .
d_gene: TRBD2
v_gene: TRBV2
j_gene: TRBJ2-1

CDR3aa: CASTGGNTIYF
CDR3nt: TGTGCCAGCACCGGTGGAAACACCATATATTTT
abundance: .
d_gene: .
v_gene: TRBV27
j_gene: TRBJ1-3

CDR3aa: CASSPGRVQSTEAFF
CDR3nt: TGTGCCAGCAGCCCTGGGAGGGTCCAGAGCACTGAAGCTTTCTTT
abundance: .
d_gene: .
v_gene: TRBV5-4
j_gene: TRBJ1-1

CDR3aa: CASSGGGGWGNEQFF
CDR3nt: TGTGCCAGCAGCGGCGGCGGGGGTTGGGGCAATGAGCAGTTCTTC
abundance: .
d_gene: TRBD2
v_gene: TRBV5-4
j_gene: TRBJ2-1

CDR3aa: CASSQLTGQGSEQYF
CDR3nt: TGTGCCAGCAGCCAATTGACAGGACAGGGTAGCGAGCAGTACTTC
abundance: .
d_gene: TRBD1
v_gene: TRBV14
j_gene: TRBJ2-7

CDR3aa: CASSQDPASGGKNIQYF
CDR3nt: TGCGCCAGCAGCCAAGATCCCGCTAGCGGGGGCAAAAACATTCAGTACTTC
abundance: .
d_gene: TRBD2
v_gene: TRBV4-1
j_gene: TRBJ2-4

CDR3aa: CASSESLGQFGTQYF
CDR3nt: TGTGCCAGCAGTGAAAGTCTTGGGCAGTTCGGGACCCAGTACTTC
abundance: .
d_gene: .
v_gene: TRBV25-1
j_gene: TRBJ2-5

CDR3aa: CASSYPRQGSPYEQYF
CDR3nt: TGTGCCAGCAGTTATCCTAGACAGGGAAGCCCCTACGAGCAGTACTTC
abundance: .
d_gene: TRBD1
v_gene: TRBV6-2/TRBV6-3
j_gene: TRBJ2-7

CDR3aa: CASSPGEGLTASQPQHF
CDR3nt: TGTGCCAGCTCACCAGGGGAGGGGTTGACAGCCTCGCAGCCCCAGCATTTT
abundance: .
d_gene: .
v_gene: TRBV18
j_gene: TRBJ1-5

CDR3aa: CASGTRQGHYGYTF
CDR3nt: TGTGCCAGCGGGACGCGACAGGGGCACTATGGCTACACCTTC
abundance: .
d_gene: TRBD1
v_gene: TRBV27
j_gene: TRBJ1-2

CDR3aa: CASSYGQPYEQYF
CDR3nt: TGTGCCAGCAGTTACGGGCAGCCCTACGAGCAGTACTTC
abundance: few
d_gene: .
v_gene: TRBV6-2/TRBV6-3
j_gene: TRBJ2-7

CDR3aa: CASSLSGSKDTQYF
CDR3nt: TGTGCCAGCAGCTTAAGTGGCTCAAAGGATACGCAGTATTTT
abundance: .
d_gene: .
v_gene: TRBV7-3
j_gene: TRBJ2-3

CDR3aa: CASSQGQNSPLHF
CDR3nt: TGCGCCAGCAGCCAAGGACAAAATTCACCCCTCCACTTT
abundance: .
d_gene: .
v_gene: TRBV4-3
j_gene: TRBJ1-6

CDR3aa: CASSIDIGRANTEAFF
CDR3nt: TGTGCCAGTAGTATAGATATCGGCAGGGCAAACACTGAAGCTTTCTTT
abundance: .
d_gene: .
v_gene: TRBV19
j_gene: TRBJ1-1

CDR3aa: CASSLRSGTQETQYF
CDR3nt: TGTGCCAGCAGCTTAAGGAGCGGGACACAAGAGACCCAGTACTTC
abundance: .
d_gene: .
v_gene: TRBV7-9
j_gene: TRBJ2-5

CDR3aa: CASSLGGQGAGEKLFF
CDR3nt: TGTGCCAGCAGCTTAGGGGGCCAGGGGGCCGGGGAAAAACTGTTTTTT
abundance: .
d_gene: TRBD1
v_gene: TRBV7-2
j_gene: TRBJ1-4

CDR3aa: CASSQMRRNSPLHF
CDR3nt: TGTGCCAGCAGCCAAATGAGGAGGAATTCACCCCTCCACTTT
abundance: .
d_gene: .
v_gene: TRBV3-1/TRBV3-2
j_gene: TRBJ1-6

CDR3aa: CASSESIAGGNNEQFF
CDR3nt: TGTGCCAGCAGTGAATCGATAGCGGGGGGGAACAATGAGCAGTTCTTC
abundance: .
d_gene: TRBD2
v_gene: TRBV6-1
j_gene: TRBJ2-1

CDR3aa: CASSEPALAGGDNEQFF
CDR3nt: TGTGCCAGCAGTGAACCGGCGCTAGCGGGGGGCGACAATGAGCAGTTCTTC
abundance: .
d_gene: TRBD2
v_gene: TRBV2
j_gene: TRBJ2-1

CDR3aa: CASSIQGEGQPQHF
CDR3nt: TGTGCCAGTAGTATACAGGGGGAAGGCCAGCCCCAGCATTTT
abundance: many
d_gene: TRBD1
v_gene: TRBV19
j_gene: TRBJ1-5

CDR3aa: CASSSYRVGSYGYTF
CDR3nt: TGTGCCAGCAGCTCCTACAGGGTCGGAAGCTATGGCTACACCTTC
abundance: .
d_gene: .
v_gene: TRBV7-8
j_gene: TRBJ1-2

CDR3aa: CASSDSDRGYGYTF
CDR3nt: TGTGCCAGCAGTGATTCGGACAGGGGCTATGGCTACACCTTC
abundance: .
d_gene: TRBD1
v_gene: TRBV2
j_gene: TRBJ1-2

CDR3aa: CASSLGRGDKNIQYF
CDR3nt: TGTGCCAGCAGCTTAGGCAGGGGGGACAAAAACATTCAGTACTTC
abundance: once
d_gene: .
v_gene: TRBV7-2
j_gene: TRBJ2-4

CDR3aa: CASSPQRQGFGRTEAFF
CDR3nt: TGTGCCAGCAGCCCGCAGCGACAGGGATTTGGGAGGACTGAAGCTTTCTTT
abundance: .
d_gene: TRBD1
v_gene: TRBV7-2
j_gene: TRBJ1-1

CDR3aa: CASSLKGGSTEAFF
CDR3nt: TGCGCCAGCAGCTTGAAGGGAGGAAGCACTGAAGCTTTCTTT
abundance: .
d_gene: .
v_gene: TRBV5-1
j_gene: TRBJ1-1

CDR3aa: CASSSRLASNTGELFF
CDR3nt: TGTGCCAGCAGCTCCCGACTAGCCTCGAACACCGGGGAGCTGTTTTTT
abundance: .
d_gene: TRBD2
v_gene: TRBV7-9
j_gene: TRBJ2-2

CDR3aa: CASSPGQGASNEKLFF
CDR3nt: TGCGCCAGCAGCCCGGGACAGGGGGCGTCTAATGAAAAACTGTTTTTT
abundance: .
d_gene: TRBD1
v_gene: TRBV4-1
j_gene: TRBJ1-4

CDR3aa: CASIRRGEDPNQPQHF
CDR3nt: TGTGCCAGCATTCGACGGGGAGAGGACCCCAATCAGCCCCAGCATTTT
abundance: .
d_gene: .
v_gene: TRBV6-6
j_gene: TRBJ1-5

CDR3aa: CASSLDGSGDYGYTF
CDR3nt: TGTGCCAGCAGCTTAGATGGGTCAGGGGACTATGGCTACACCTTC
abundance: .
d_gene: .
v_gene: TRBV7-2
j_gene: TRBJ1-2

CDR3aa: CASELWGQGAREQYF
CDR3nt: TGTGCCTCAGAGCTCTGGGGACAGGGGGCAAGAGAGCAGTACTTC
abundance: once
d_gene: TRBD1
v_gene: TRBV7-2
j_gene: TRBJ2-7

CDR3aa: CASSWGTASSGNTIYF
CDR3nt: TGTGCCAGCAGCTGGGGGACAGCTAGCTCTGGAAACACCATATATTTT
abundance: once
d_gene: TRBD1
v_gene: TRBV5-4
j_gene: TRBJ1-3

CDR3aa: CASSLGQGSPNQPQHF
CDR3nt: TGTGCCAGCAGCTTAGGACAGGGGTCCCCCAATCAGCCCCAGCATTTT
abundance: .
d_gene: TRBD1
v_gene: TRBV7-8
j_gene: TRBJ1-5

CDR3aa: CASSMHQGAGGYTF
CDR3nt: TGTGCCAGTAGTATGCACCAGGGGGCGGGTGGCTACACCTTC
abundance: .
d_gene: TRBD1
v_gene: TRBV19
j_gene: TRBJ1-2

CDR3aa: CASSLRSRINEKLFF
CDR3nt: TGTGCCAGCAGCTTGCGGTCCAGGATTAATGAAAAACTGTTTTTT
abundance: .
d_gene: .
v_gene: TRBV5-8
j_gene: TRBJ1-4

CDR3aa: CASSLTGGGGSNQPQHF
CDR3nt: TGTGCCAGCAGTCTCACAGGGGGCGGAGGGAGCAATCAGCCCCAGCATTTT
abundance: .
d_gene: TRBD1
v_gene: TRBV27
j_gene: TRBJ1-5

CDR3aa: CASSEEGAVGGYTF
CDR3nt: TGTGCCAGCAGTGAAGAGGGGGCGGTCGGTGGCTACACCTTC
abundance: once
d_gene: TRBD1
v_gene: TRBV25-1
j_gene: TRBJ1-2

CDR3aa: CASSPPTGSLYGYTF
CDR3nt: TGTGCCAGCAGTCCCCCGACAGGGTCCCTCTATGGCTACACCTTC
abundance: .
d_gene: TRBD1
v_gene: TRBV6-5
j_gene: TRBJ1-2

CDR3aa: CASSRRVREQYF
CDR3nt: TGTGCCAGCAGCCGCAGGGTGAGGGAGCAGTACTTC
abundance: .
d_gene: .
v_gene: TRBV5-6
j_gene: TRBJ2-7